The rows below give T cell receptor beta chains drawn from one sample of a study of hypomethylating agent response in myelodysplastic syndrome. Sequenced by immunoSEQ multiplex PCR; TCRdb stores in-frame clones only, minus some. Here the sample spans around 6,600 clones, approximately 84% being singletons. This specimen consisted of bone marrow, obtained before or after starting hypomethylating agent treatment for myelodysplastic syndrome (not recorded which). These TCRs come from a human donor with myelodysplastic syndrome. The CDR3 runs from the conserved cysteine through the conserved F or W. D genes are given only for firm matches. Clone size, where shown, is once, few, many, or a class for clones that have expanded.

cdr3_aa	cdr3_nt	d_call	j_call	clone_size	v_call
CASTGTSGNTIYF	TGTGCCAGCACGGGCACTTCTGGAAACACCATATATTTT	NA	TRBJ1-3	NA	TRBV2
CASSRSSGNTGELFF	TGTGCCAGCAGCCGCTCTAGCGGGAACACCGGGGAGCTGTTTTTT	TRBD2	TRBJ2-2	NA	TRBV2
CSGKRSSYNEQFF	TGCAGCGGCAAGCGGAGCTCCTACAATGAGCAGTTCTTC	NA	TRBJ2-1	large	TRBV29-1
CSMGSGTELNEQFF	TGCAGCATGGGATCCGGGACAGAGCTAAATGAGCAGTTCTTC	TRBD1	TRBJ2-1	NA	TRBV29-1
CASSLGGGPYNEQFF	TGTGCCAGCAGCTTAGGGGGGGGGCCCTACAATGAGCAGTTCTTC	NA	TRBJ2-1	NA	TRBV7-6
CASSLGGGWLNEQFF	TGTGCCAGCAGCCTCGGGGGGGGCTGGCTCAATGAGCAGTTCTTC	TRBD2	TRBJ2-1	NA	TRBV5-5
CASSYSNRATNEKLFF	TGTGCCAGCAGTTACTCTAACAGGGCAACTAATGAAAAACTGTTTTTT	NA	TRBJ1-4	NA	TRBV6-6
CASSLVEGKQFF	TGCGCCAGCAGCTTGGTGGAGGGGAAGCAGTTCTTC	NA	TRBJ2-1	NA	TRBV5-1
CASSLTRMDEQFF	TGTGCCAGCAGCTTAACAAGGATGGATGAGCAGTTCTTC	NA	TRBJ2-1	NA	TRBV7-3
CASSFLLASGSTDTQYF	TGTGCCAGCAGTTTCTTGTTGGCTAGCGGGAGCACAGATACGCAGTATTTT	TRBD2	TRBJ2-3	NA	TRBV27
CASSLAGRGQETQYF	TGTGCCAGCAGCTTGGCCGGCAGGGGGCAAGAGACCCAGTACTTC	TRBD1	TRBJ2-5	NA	TRBV5-6
CSVEEAIRGSPQYF	TGCAGCGTTGAGGAGGCCATCAGGGGGAGCCCGCAGTATTTT	TRBD1	TRBJ2-3	NA	TRBV29-1
CASRAGQGLEQFF	TGTGCCAGTAGGGCGGGTCAGGGGCTTGAGCAGTTCTTC	NA	TRBJ2-1	NA	TRBV6-1
CASRVLDRGFEAFF	TGTGCCAGCAGAGTACTGGACAGGGGATTTGAAGCTTTCTTT	TRBD1	TRBJ1-1	NA	TRBV6-1
CASRLTGTVNQPQHF	TGTGCCAGCAGACTTACCGGGACAGTGAATCAGCCCCAGCATTTT	TRBD1	TRBJ1-5	NA	TRBV27
CASRGAAQETQYF	TGTGCCAGTAGGGGAGCAGCACAAGAGACCCAGTACTTC	NA	TRBJ2-5	NA	TRBV19
CAWSALGGQETQYF	TGTGCCTGGAGTGCCCTAGGGGGGCAAGAGACCCAGTACTTC	NA	TRBJ2-5	NA	TRBV30
CASRTGAPYNEQFF	TGTGCCAGCAGGACAGGAGCTCCCTACAATGAGCAGTTCTTC	NA	TRBJ2-1	NA	TRBV6-5
CASSLVSAGPTEAFF	TGCGCCAGCAGCTTGGTGTCGGCGGGACCGACTGAAGCTTTCTTT	NA	TRBJ1-1	NA	TRBV5-1
CASSQEGSPNTGELFF	TGTGCCAGCAGCCAAGAGGGGAGTCCGAACACCGGGGAGCTGTTTTTT	NA	TRBJ2-2	NA	TRBV4-2
CASSLQASGAQEQFF	TGTGCCAGCAGCTTGCAGGCTAGCGGGGCTCAAGAGCAGTTCTTC	TRBD2	TRBJ2-1	once	TRBV5-4
CASGLVTTGSGGYTF	TGTGCTAGTGGTTTGGTTACGACGGGGTCGGGAGGCTACACCTTC	NA	TRBJ1-2	few	TRBV12-5
CASNAGERLFF	TGTGCCAGTAATGCAGGGGAGAGACTGTTTTTT	NA	TRBJ1-4	NA	TRBV19
CASSFLGIGSYNEQFF	TGTGCCAGCAGCTTTCTCGGTATCGGCTCCTACAATGAGCAGTTCTTC	NA	TRBJ2-1	few	TRBV5-6
CASTSREGNYGYTF	TGTGCCAGTACCTCACGGGAGGGCAACTATGGCTACACCTTC	NA	TRBJ1-2	once	TRBV19
CASSPAGGRDEQYF	TGTGCCAGCAGCCCTGCTGGCGGGAGAGACGAGCAGTACTTC	TRBD2	TRBJ2-7	NA	TRBV7-9
CSAAGGYGYTF	TGCAGTGCTGCGGGGGGCTATGGCTACACCTTC	NA	TRBJ1-2	NA	TRBV20-1
CASSLEGSTEAFF	TGCGCCAGCAGCTTGGAGGGTAGCACTGAAGCTTTCTTT	NA	TRBJ1-1	NA	TRBV5-1
CASSESPQGRLQYF	TGTGCCAGCAGTGAAAGCCCACAGGGGAGACTTCAGTACTTC	TRBD1	TRBJ2-4	NA	TRBV6-1
CASSGFDQETQYF	TGTGCCAGCAGTGGATTCGATCAAGAGACCCAGTACTTC	NA	TRBJ2-5	NA	TRBV27
CASSVADRGPETQYF	TGTGCCAGCAGCGTAGCTGACAGGGGGCCAGAGACCCAGTACTTC	TRBD1	TRBJ2-5	NA	TRBV9
CASSSPSGELFF	TGCGCCAGCTCGTCGCCGTCCGGGGAGCTGTTTTTT	NA	TRBJ2-2	NA	TRBV5-1
CASSSNTGELFF	TGTGCCAGCAGCTCGAACACCGGGGAGCTGTTTTTT	NA	TRBJ2-2	NA	TRBV5-6
CASSLIWGHTF	TGTGCCAGCAGCCTTATATGGGGGCACACCTTC	NA	TRBJ1-2	NA	TRBV28
CASSFEGGRTWDSYTF	TGTGCCAGCAGCTTCGAGGGTGGACGGACGTGGGATAGCTACACCTTC	NA	TRBJ1-2	NA	TRBV11-2
CAWREGRKDTGELFF	TGTGCCTGGAGGGAAGGGAGGAAGGACACCGGGGAGCTGTTTTTT	NA	TRBJ2-2	NA	TRBV30
CASSFLSSGDEQFF	TGTGCCAGCAGCTTTCTTTCTAGCGGCGATGAGCAGTTCTTC	TRBD2	TRBJ2-1	NA	TRBV11-2
CASSLSGSNSPLHF	TGTGCCAGCAGCTTGTCCGGGAGTAATTCACCCCTCCACTTT	NA	TRBJ1-6	NA	TRBV5-8
CASTEGNEQYF	TGTGCCAGCACAGAAGGTAACGAGCAGTACTTC	NA	TRBJ2-7	NA	TRBV5-5
CASSQRGNNSPLHF	TGTGCCAGCAGTCAAAGGGGGAATAATTCACCCCTCCACTTT	NA	TRBJ1-6	few	TRBV6-5
CASSLGYRDEDEKLFF	TGTGCCAGCAGCTTGGGGTACCGGGACGAGGACGAAAAACTGTTTTTT	NA	TRBJ1-4	once	TRBV5-8
CASSITRTNTEAFF	TGTGCCAGTAGTATTACAAGGACGAACACTGAAGCTTTCTTT	NA	TRBJ1-1	NA	TRBV19
CASSPVTSGTYNEQFF	TGCGCCAGCAGCCCCGTGACTAGCGGTACCTACAATGAGCAGTTCTTC	TRBD2	TRBJ2-1	NA	TRBV5-1
CASSQRRGYTGELFF	TGTGCCAGCAGCCAACGTCGCGGGTACACCGGGGAGCTGTTTTTT	NA	TRBJ2-2	NA	TRBV11-3